These 3 T cell receptor beta chains came from one sample sequenced in a study of T cell changes during pregnancy in multiple sclerosis (dated 2019 in TCRdb). The library was obtained by the immunoSEQ multiplex PCR assay. In its TCRdb copy, this immuneACCESS table keeps in-frame sequences only and misses some clones. Where compared with another copy, unresolved V genes explain less than half of these, and the others have no known cause. This sample gives 64,000 or so clones in total; 92% of them show up just once. The top ten constitute around 2.5% of the sample. The sequencing used peripheral blood, collected in the first trimester of pregnancy. Receptor source: a female donor with multiple sclerosis, enrolled in a pregnancy study.

The V and J genes are TRBV7-2 and TRBJ1-4; 7 bases agree with TRBD1. Losses at the gene ends were 0 bases for V and 8 bases for J; bases not matched to a gene: 9. The CDR3 sequence is 16 residues long. The germline V gene has CDR1 SGHTA and CDR2 FQGNSA. In DNA, the CDR3 is TGTGCCAGCAGCTTAGCAGGGGGCGGGTCTAGCGAAAAACTGTTTTTT. Its protein is CASSLAGGGSSEKLFF.

This chain connects TRBV29-1 to TRBJ1-2, with unresolved D. The germline CDR1 and CDR2 sequences are SQVTM and ANQGSEA. This CDR3 region has 11 residues. Trimming left V 5 bases short and J 0 bases short, with 4 bases between. CDR3 loop: CSVSTNYGYTF. The CDR3 DNA reads TGCAGCGTTAGCACTAACTATGGCTACACCTTC. Drawing the rest from reference TRBV29-1 and TRBJ1-2, the complete variable domain is SAVISQKPSRDICQRGTSLTIQCQVDSQVTMMFWYRQQPGQSLTLIATANQGSEATYESGFVIDKFPISRPNLTFSTLTVSNMSPEDSSIYLCSVSTNYGYTFGSGTRLTVV.

This clone came up a few times. The chain couples TRBV30 to TRBJ2-3, with 11 bases matching TRBD2. V was clipped by 0 bases and J by 6 bases; unmatched bases: 8. This CDR3 region has 16 residues. Germline CDR1 GTSNPN, CDR2 SVGIG (reference sequence). CDR3 nucleotide sequence: TGTGCCTGGAGTGTACATAGCGGGAGGGCTAAGGATACGCAGTATTTT. Residues: CAWSVHSGRAKDTQYF.